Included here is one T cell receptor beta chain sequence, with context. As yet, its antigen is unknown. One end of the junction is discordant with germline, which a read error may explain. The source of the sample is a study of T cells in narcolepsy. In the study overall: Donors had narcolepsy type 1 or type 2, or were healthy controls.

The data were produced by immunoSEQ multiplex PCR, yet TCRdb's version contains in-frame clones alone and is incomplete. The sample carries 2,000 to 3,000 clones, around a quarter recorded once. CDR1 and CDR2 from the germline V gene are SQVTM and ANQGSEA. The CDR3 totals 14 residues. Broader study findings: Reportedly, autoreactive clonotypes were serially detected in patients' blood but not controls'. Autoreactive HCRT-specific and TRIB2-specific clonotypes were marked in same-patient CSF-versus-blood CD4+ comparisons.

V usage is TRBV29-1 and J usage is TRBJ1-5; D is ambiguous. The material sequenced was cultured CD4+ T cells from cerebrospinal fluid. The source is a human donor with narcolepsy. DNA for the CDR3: TGCAGCGGTGGAGAAAGTCGCACCAATCAGCCCCAGCTTTTT. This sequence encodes CSGGESRTNQPQLF.